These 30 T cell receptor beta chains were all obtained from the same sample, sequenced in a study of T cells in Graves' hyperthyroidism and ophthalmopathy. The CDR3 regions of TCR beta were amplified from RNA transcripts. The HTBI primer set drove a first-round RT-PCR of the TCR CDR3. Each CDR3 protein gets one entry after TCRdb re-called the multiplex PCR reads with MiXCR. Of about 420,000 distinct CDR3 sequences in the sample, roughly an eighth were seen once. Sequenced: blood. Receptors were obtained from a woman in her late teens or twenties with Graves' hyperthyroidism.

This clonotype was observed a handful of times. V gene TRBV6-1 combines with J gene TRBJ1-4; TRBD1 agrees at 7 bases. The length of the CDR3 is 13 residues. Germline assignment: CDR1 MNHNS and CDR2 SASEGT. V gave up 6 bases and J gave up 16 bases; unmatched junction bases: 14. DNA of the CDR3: TGTGCCAGCAGCATGTCTTTAGGACAGGAAGAGTTTTTT. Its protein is CASSMSLGQEEFF.

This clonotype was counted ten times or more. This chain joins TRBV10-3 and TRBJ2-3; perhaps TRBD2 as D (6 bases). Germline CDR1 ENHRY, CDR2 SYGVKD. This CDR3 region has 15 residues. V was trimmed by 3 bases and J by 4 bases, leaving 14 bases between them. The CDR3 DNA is TGTGCCATCAGTGAACGGGGGAAGGATCCAGATACGCAGTATTTT. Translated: CAISERGKDPDTQYF.

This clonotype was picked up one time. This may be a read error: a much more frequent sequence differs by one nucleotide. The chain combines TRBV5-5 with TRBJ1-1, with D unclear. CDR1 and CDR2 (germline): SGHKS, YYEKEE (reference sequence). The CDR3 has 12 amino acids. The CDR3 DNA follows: TGTGCCAGCAGCCTCTTCGACACTGAAGCTTCCTTT. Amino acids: CASSLFDTEASF.

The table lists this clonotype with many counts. CDR3 sequence: CASSDGYGYTF. The CDR3 DNA sequence: TGTGCCAGCAGTGACGGCTATGGCTACACCTTC. The rearrangement links TRBV2 to TRBJ1-2; D unresolved. CDR3 length equals 11 residues. Between the trimmed V and J ends, which lost 3 bases and 4 bases, there was a span of 3 bases. Per germline, CDR1 SNHLY and CDR2 FYNNEI.

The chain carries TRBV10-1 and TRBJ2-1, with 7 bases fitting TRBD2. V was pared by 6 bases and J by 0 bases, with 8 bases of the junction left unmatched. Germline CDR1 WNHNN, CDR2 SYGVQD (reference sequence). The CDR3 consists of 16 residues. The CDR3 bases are TGCGCCAGCAGGGAACCCCTAGCGGACTCCTACAATGAGCAGTTCTTC. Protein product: CASREPLADSYNEQFF.

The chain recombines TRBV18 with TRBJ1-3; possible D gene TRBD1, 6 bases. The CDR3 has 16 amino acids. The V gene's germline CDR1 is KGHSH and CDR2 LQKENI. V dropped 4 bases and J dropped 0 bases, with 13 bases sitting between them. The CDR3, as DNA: TGTGCCAGCTCACTCCAGGGGTGGATCTCTGGAAACACCATATATTTT. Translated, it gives CASSLQGWISGNTIYF.

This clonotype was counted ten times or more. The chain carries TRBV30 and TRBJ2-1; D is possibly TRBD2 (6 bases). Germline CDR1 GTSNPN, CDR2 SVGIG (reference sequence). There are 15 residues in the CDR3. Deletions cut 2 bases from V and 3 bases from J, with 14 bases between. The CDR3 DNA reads TGTGCCTGGAGTCCTATGGGGGGTGACTACAATGAGCAGTTCTTC. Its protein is CAWSPMGGDYNEQFF.

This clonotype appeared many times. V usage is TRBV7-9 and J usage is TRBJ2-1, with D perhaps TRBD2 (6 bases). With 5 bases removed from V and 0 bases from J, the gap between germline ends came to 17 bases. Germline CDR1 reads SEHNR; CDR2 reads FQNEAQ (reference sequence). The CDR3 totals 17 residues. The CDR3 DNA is TGTGCCAGCAGCCAGCTTGGTGCGGGATCCTCCTACAATGAGCAGTTCTTC. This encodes CASSQLGAGSSYNEQFF.

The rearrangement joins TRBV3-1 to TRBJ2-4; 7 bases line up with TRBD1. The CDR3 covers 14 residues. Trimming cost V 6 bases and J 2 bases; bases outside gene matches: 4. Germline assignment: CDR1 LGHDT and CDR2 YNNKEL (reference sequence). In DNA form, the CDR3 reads TGTGCCAGCAGGTCACAGGGGTCCAAAAACATTCAGTACTTC. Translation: CASRSQGSKNIQYF.

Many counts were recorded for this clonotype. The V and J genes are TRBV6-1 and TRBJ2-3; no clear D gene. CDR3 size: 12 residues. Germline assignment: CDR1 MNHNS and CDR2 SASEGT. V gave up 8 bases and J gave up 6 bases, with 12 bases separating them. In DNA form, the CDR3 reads TGTGCCAGCTCCGGATCCGCGGATACGCAGTATTTT. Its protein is CASSGSADTQYF.

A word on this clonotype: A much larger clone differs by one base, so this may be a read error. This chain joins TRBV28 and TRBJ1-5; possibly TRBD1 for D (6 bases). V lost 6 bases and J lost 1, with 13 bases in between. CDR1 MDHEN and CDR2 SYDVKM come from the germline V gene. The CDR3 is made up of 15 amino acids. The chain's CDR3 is CASRAGGLSNQPQHF. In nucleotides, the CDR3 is TGTGCCAGCAGAGCCGGGGGGCTGAGCAATCAGCCCCAGCATTTT. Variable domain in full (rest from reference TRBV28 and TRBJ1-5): DVKVTQSSRYLVKRTGEKVFLECVQDMDHENMFWYRQDPGLGLRLIYFSYDVKMKEKGDIPEGYSVSREKKERFSLILESASTNQTSMYLCASRAGGLSNQPQHFGDGTRLSIL.

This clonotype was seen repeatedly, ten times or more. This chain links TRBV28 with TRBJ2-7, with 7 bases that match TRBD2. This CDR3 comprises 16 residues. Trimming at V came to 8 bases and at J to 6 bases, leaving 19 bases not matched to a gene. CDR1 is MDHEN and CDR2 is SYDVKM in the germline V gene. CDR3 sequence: CASHWRDYHTPSEQYF. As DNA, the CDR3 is TGTGCCAGCCATTGGCGGGACTACCACACTCCTAGCGAGCAGTACTTC. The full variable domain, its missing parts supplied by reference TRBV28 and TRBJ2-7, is DVKVTQSSRYLVKRTGEKVFLECVQDMDHENMFWYRQDPGLGLRLIYFSYDVKMKEKGDIPEGYSVSREKKERFSLILESASTNQTSMYLCASHWRDYHTPSEQYFGPGTRLTVT.

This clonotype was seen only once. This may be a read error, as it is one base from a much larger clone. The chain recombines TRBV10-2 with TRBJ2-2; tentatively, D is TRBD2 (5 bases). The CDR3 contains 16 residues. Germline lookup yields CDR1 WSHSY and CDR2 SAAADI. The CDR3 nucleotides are TGCGCCAGCAGTGAGTTGGTCCCCCAGGTGTCCGGGGAGCCGTTTTTT. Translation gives CASSELVPQVSGEPFF.

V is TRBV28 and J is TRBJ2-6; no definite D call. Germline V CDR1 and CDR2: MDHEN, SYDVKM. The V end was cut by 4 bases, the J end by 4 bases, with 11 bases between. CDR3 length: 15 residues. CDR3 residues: CASSWPLGGANVLTF. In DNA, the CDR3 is TGTGCCAGCAGTTGGCCCCTAGGAGGGGCCAACGTCCTGACTTTC.

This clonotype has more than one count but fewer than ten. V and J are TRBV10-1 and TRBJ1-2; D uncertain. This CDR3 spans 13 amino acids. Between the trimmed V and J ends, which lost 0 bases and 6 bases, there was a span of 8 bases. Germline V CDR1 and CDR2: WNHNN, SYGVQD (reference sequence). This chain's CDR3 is CASSESGGNGYTF. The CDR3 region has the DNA TGCGCCAGCAGTGAGTCGGGTGGGAATGGCTACACCTTC.

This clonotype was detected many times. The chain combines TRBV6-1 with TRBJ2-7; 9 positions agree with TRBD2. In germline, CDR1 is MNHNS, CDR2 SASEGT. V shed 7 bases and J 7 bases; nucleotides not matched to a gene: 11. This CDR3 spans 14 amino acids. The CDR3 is CASKLAGVGEEQYF. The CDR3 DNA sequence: TGTGCCAGCAAATTAGCGGGAGTAGGTGAAGAGCAGTACTTC.

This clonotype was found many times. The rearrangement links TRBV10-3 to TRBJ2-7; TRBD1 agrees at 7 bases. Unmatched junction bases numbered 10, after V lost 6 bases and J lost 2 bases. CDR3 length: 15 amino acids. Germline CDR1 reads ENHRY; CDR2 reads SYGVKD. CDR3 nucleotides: TGTGCCATCAGCGACAGGGTGACGGGGCCCTACGAGCAGTACTTC. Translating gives CAISDRVTGPYEQYF.

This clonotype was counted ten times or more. Written as DNA, the CDR3 is TGTGCCAGCAGTTTAACGAATGAAAAACTGTTTTTT. This gives the protein CASSLTNEKLFF. This chain links TRBV12-3 or TRBV12-4 with TRBJ1-4; no clear D. There are 12 residues in the CDR3. Trimming took 2 bases from V and 5 from J, leaving 3 bases between them.

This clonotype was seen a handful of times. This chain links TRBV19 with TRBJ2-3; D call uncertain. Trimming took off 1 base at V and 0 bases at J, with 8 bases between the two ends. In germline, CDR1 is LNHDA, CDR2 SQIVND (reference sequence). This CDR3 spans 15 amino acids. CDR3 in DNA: TGTGCCAGTAGTATAGGGCAGACTAGCACAGATACGCAGTATTTT. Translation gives CASSIGQTSTDTQYF.

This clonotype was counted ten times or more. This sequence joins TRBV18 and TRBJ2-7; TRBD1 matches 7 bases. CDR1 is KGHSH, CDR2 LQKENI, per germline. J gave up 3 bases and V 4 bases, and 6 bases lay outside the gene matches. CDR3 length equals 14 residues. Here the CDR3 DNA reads TGTGCCAGCTCACGAACCCGGGACAGCTACGAGCAGTACTTC. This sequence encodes CASSRTRDSYEQYF.

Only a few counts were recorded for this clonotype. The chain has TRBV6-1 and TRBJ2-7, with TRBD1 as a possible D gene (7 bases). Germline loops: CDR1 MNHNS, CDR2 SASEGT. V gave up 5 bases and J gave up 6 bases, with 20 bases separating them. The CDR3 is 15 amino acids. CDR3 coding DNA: TGTGCCAGCAGTCCAAGACAGGGTCACGGGGGCGAGCAGTACTTC. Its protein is CASSPRQGHGGEQYF.

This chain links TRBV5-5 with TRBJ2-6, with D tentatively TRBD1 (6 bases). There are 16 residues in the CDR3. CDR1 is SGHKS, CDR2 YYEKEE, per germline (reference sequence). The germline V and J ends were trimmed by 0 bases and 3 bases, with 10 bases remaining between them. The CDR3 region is CASSLDRVFGANVLTF. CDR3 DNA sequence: TGTGCCAGCAGCTTGGACAGGGTATTTGGGGCCAACGTCCTGACTTTC.

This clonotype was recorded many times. The CDR3 DNA reads TGTGCCACCAGCAGAGATATCCAGGCAAACACTGAAGCTTTCTTT. The encoded protein is CATSRDIQANTEAFF. The V gene is TRBV15, the J gene TRBJ1-1; the D is unclear. The CDR3 runs to 15 residues. V was cut by 0 bases and J by 2 bases, with 10 bases left in between. The germline gives CDR1 LNHNV, CDR2 YYDKDF (reference sequence).

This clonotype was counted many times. The CDR3 DNA follows: TGCGCCAGCAGCTTCGCTAGCGGACTCTACGAGCAGTACTTC. Translation gives CASSFASGLYEQYF. The V and J genes are TRBV5-1 and TRBJ2-7; 7 bases align to TRBD2. The CDR3 sequence is 14 residues long. After removal of 2 bases from V and 3 bases from J, the junction contained 5 bases not matched to a gene. In germline, CDR1 is SGHRS, CDR2 YFSETQ.

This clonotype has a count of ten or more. Written as DNA, the CDR3 is TGTGCCAGCAGCCAAGATCCAAGGGATACGCAGTATTTT. Protein product: CASSQDPRDTQYF. The chain carries TRBV3-1 and TRBJ2-3; D is uncertain. The CDR3 sequence is 13 residues long. V lost 0 bases and J lost 6, with 7 bases in between. The germline V gene encodes CDR1 LGHDT and CDR2 YNNKEL (reference sequence).

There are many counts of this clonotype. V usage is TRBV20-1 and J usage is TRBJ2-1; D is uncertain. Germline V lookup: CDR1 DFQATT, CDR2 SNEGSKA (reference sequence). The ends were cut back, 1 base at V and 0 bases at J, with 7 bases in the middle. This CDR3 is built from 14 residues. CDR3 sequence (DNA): TGCAGTGCTAGAGGGCGGAGCTCCTACAATGAGCAGTTCTTC. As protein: CSARGRSSYNEQFF.

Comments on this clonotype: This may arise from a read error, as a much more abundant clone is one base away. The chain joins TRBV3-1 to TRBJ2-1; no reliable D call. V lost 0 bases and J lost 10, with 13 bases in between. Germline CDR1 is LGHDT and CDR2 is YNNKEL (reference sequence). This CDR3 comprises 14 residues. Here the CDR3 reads CASSQDAADREQFF. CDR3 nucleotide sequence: TGTGCCAGCAGCCAAGATGCGGCCGATCGGGAGCAGTTCTTC.

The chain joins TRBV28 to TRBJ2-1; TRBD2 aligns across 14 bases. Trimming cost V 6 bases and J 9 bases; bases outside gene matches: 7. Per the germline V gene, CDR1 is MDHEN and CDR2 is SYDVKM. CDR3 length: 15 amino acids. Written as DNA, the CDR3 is TGTGCCAGCAGACTGGGACTAGCGGGAGCGAGTGAGCAGTTCTTC. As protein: CASRLGLAGASEQFF.

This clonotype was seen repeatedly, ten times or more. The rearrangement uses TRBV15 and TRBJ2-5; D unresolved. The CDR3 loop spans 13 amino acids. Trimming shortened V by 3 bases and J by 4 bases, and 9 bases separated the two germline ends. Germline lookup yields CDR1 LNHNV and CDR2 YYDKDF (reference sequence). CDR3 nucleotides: TGTGCCACCAGCAGCAGACGAGGAGAGACCCAGTACTTC. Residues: CATSSRRGETQYF.

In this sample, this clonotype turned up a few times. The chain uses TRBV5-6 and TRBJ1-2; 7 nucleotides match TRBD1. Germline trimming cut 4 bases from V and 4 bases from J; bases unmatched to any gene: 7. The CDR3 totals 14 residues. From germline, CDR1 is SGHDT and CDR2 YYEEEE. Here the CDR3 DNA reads TGTGCCAGCAGCGAACTAGGGACAGTCTATGGCTACACCTTC. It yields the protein CASSELGTVYGYTF.